The present TCR beta chain was sequenced within a study of blood T cell repertoires in COVID-19. Across the study: Italy, Spain and the United States were the sources of the convalescent and acute COVID-19 samples. Sources were T cells, B-cell-depleted T cells, or PBMCs; the material itself was cDNA or gDNA.

This clone was detected a few times. In the authors' workflow: Amplified reference gene primers provided the basis for estimating nucleated cell counts. Here immunoSEQ multiplex PCR was the method, and the copy in TCRdb shows in-frame clones only, minus some. V, J and clone size are taken as reported in that table, and D and trimming were inferred from the DNA itself. This sample carries 150,000 to 200,000 clones, approximately 87% of them seen once, and the ten largest clones take less than 25%. The sequencing input was peripheral blood. The clonotype comes from a man between 65 and 85 years old with active or convalescent COVID-19.

Written as DNA, the CDR3 is TGTGCCACCCAGACTAGCGGGGGTTTCTACAATGAGCAGTTCTTC. Amino acid sequence: CATQTSGGFYNEQFF. This chain joins TRBV24-1 and TRBJ2-1; 12 bases map to TRBD2. CDR1 is KGHDR and CDR2 is SFDVKD in the germline V gene. The CDR3 has 15 residues. With V trimmed by 9 bases and J by 3 bases, 5 bases remained unmatched.